This TCR beta chain was identified in a study of control samples from healthy donors and cancer patients (dated by TCRdb to the early 2020s). Library preparation used the immunoSEQ multiplex PCR assay. The source is immuneACCESS, and TCRdb retained only in-frame sequences with V and J called. Part of the clones is not carried over; for the studies checked, unresolved V genes explain less than half of this, and the remainder is unexplained. This sample is represented by 350,000 to 450,000 clones; 80% to 95% of them were singletons. More than 6% of the sample is taken by the ten largest. The germline V gene (reference sequence) yields LNHDA for CDR1 and SQIVND for CDR2. Counted from cysteine to phenylalanine, this CDR3 has 17 amino acids. Only CDR3 DNA is held: 51 bases, read in frame from base 1. Relative to germline, V is 4 bases shorter and J is 1 base shorter, with 19 bases between their ends. Note on this clone: Its antigen has not been determined. Base quality data are lacking; no much larger clone is found one base away.

Sequences were obtained from PBMCs. The clonotype was recovered from a man in his forties with head and neck cancer. The receptor chain draws on TRBV19 and TRBJ1-1, with the D segment identity uncertain. The DNA is as follows: TGTGCCAGTAGTAACCCGCTCGGACGCTCTCCGAACACTGAAGCTTTCTTT. Translated, it gives CASSNPLGRSPNTEAFF.